This TCR beta chain was identified during a study of blood T cells in healthy people across ages. Sample-barcoded 5' priming and a J-beta primer mix drove a second PCR of about 7 to 12 cycles. A single record per CDR3 protein comes from TCRdb applying MiXCR to the 5' RACE reads. Among roughly 2 million distinct CDR3 sequences, about 49% were seen once, and the ten largest hold about 2.1%. This CDR3 comprises 12 residues. Per the germline V gene, CDR1 is SGHVS and CDR2 is FQNEAQ. V was trimmed by 4 bases and J by 5 bases, leaving 8 bases between them. The clonotype was recovered from a woman between 40 and 55 years old in good health. The sample comprised blood. This rearrangement joins TRBV7-8 to TRBJ2-5; D may match TRBD1 or TRBD2 (5 bases each). The CDR3 DNA follows: TGTGCCAGCAGCTGGGGGTGGGAGACCCAGTACTTC. It yields the protein CASSWGWETQYF.